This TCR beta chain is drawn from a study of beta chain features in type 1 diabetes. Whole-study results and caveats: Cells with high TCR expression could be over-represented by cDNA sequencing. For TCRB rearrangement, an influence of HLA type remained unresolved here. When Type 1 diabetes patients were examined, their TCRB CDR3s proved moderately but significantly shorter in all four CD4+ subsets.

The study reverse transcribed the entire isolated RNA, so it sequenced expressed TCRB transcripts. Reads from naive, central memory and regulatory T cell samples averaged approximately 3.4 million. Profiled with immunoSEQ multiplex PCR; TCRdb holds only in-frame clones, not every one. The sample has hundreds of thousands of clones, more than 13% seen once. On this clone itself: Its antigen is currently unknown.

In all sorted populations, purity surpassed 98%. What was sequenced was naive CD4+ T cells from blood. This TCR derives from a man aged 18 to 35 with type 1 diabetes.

CDR3 protein: CASSLERREETQYF. CDR3 nucleotides: TGCGCCAGCAGCTTGGAGCGGCGAGAAGAGACCCAGTACTTC. The J gene is TRBJ2-5, the V gene TRBV5-1; D is perhaps TRBD2 (5 bases). The CDR3 covers 14 residues. Germline V gene sequence: CDR1 SGHRS, CDR2 YFSETQ. V shed 0 bases and J shed 3 bases, with 9 bases lying between them.